Listed below are T cell receptor beta chains from one sample, sequenced in a study of response to subunit inactivated influenza vaccine. TCRdb reprocessed the RT-PCR reads via MiXCR and lists one record per CDR3 protein. Among 530,000 or so distinct CDR3 sequences listed, 25% were seen once. This specimen consisted of CD4+ T cells sorted from PBMCs, obtained 5 days after vaccination. The receptors here all came from a man between 50 and 59 years old who received an inactivated influenza vaccine. Each CDR3 is given with its conserved first and last residue. The D gene is left open where the match is weak. Clone size appears in some rows only: once, few, many, or a class for an expanded clone.

CDR3aa: CASSGVSSGGRTQYF
CDR3nt: TGTGCCAGCAGCGGAGTATCTAGCGGGGGTAGGACCCAGTACTTC
v_gene: TRBV3-1
abundance: .
d_gene: TRBD2
j_gene: TRBJ2-5

CDR3aa: CSARGDSGSNEQFF
CDR3nt: TGCAGTGCTAGGGGGGACTCCGGGAGTAATGAGCAGTTCTTC
v_gene: TRBV20-1
abundance: .
d_gene: .
j_gene: TRBJ2-1

CDR3aa: CSAVGTVETQYF
CDR3nt: TGCAGTGCCGTCGGGACAGTTGAGACCCAGTACTTC
v_gene: TRBV20-1
abundance: many
d_gene: TRBD1
j_gene: TRBJ2-5

CDR3aa: CASSAAGGPYNEQYF
CDR3nt: TGTGCCAGCAGCGCGGCGGGAGGGCCGTACAACGAGCAGTACTTC
v_gene: TRBV9
abundance: .
d_gene: TRBD2
j_gene: TRBJ2-7

CDR3aa: CASSLPSGRGTDTQYF
CDR3nt: TGTGCCAGCAGTTTACCGAGCGGGAGGGGGACAGATACGCAGTATTTT
v_gene: TRBV28
abundance: .
d_gene: TRBD2
j_gene: TRBJ2-3

CDR3aa: CASSFGQGGREGHTEAFF
CDR3nt: TGTGCCAGCAGTTTCGGACAGGGGGGTAGGGAAGGGCACACTGAAGCTTTCTTT
v_gene: TRBV12-3/TRBV12-4
abundance: few
d_gene: TRBD1
j_gene: TRBJ1-1

CDR3aa: CASSLVSGGAYEQYF
CDR3nt: TGTGCCAGCAGCTTAGTATCCGGGGGGGCCTACGAGCAGTACTTC
v_gene: TRBV7-2
abundance: .
d_gene: TRBD2
j_gene: TRBJ2-7

CDR3aa: CASSLRGPGNTIYF
CDR3nt: TGTGCCAGCAGCTTAAGGGGGCCTGGAAACACCATATATTTT
v_gene: TRBV11-2
abundance: few
d_gene: TRBD1
j_gene: TRBJ1-3

CDR3aa: CASSLSPEYEQYF
CDR3nt: TGTGCCAGCAGTTTAAGCCCGGAATACGAGCAGTACTTC
v_gene: TRBV7-2
abundance: .
d_gene: .
j_gene: TRBJ2-7

CDR3aa: CASSQASRLAGPTDTQYF
CDR3nt: TGCGCCAGCAGCCAAGCCAGTCGACTAGCGGGCCCCACAGATACGCAGTATTTT
v_gene: TRBV4-3
abundance: many
d_gene: TRBD2
j_gene: TRBJ2-3

CDR3aa: CAISEQTRTLPGLAGDEQFF
CDR3nt: TGTGCCATCAGTGAACAGACGCGAACCCTTCCGGGACTAGCGGGAGATGAGCAGTTCTTC
v_gene: TRBV10-3
abundance: .
d_gene: TRBD2
j_gene: TRBJ2-1

CDR3aa: CASSQAYTDHLTF
CDR3nt: TGTGCCAGCAGCCAAGCGTACACGGACCACCTCACCTTC
v_gene: TRBV3-1
abundance: few
d_gene: .
j_gene: TRBJ1-2

CDR3aa: CASSQSARQYSNQPQHF
CDR3nt: TGCGCCAGCAGTCAATCGGCCAGGCAGTATAGCAATCAGCCCCAGCATTTT
v_gene: TRBV23-1
abundance: .
d_gene: .
j_gene: TRBJ1-5

CDR3aa: CASVSADTSTDTQYF
CDR3nt: TGTGCCAGCGTCTCGGCTGATACTAGCACAGATACGCAGTATTTT
v_gene: TRBV28
abundance: .
d_gene: .
j_gene: TRBJ2-3

CDR3aa: CSARPTPQVSNTEAFF
CDR3nt: TGCAGTGCTAGACCAACACCACAGGTTTCGAACACTGAAGCTTTCTTT
v_gene: TRBV20-1
abundance: .
d_gene: .
j_gene: TRBJ1-1

CDR3aa: CASSQEVYQETQYF
CDR3nt: TGTGCCAGCAGCCAAGAAGTGTACCAAGAGACCCAGTACTTC
v_gene: TRBV3-1
abundance: once
d_gene: .
j_gene: TRBJ2-5

CDR3aa: CAISRQGSDSYNEQFF
CDR3nt: TGTGCCATCAGCCGCCAGGGTAGCGACTCCTACAATGAGCAGTTCTTC
v_gene: TRBV10-3
abundance: few
d_gene: .
j_gene: TRBJ2-1

CDR3aa: CASRAGSHTDTQYF
CDR3nt: TGTGCCAGCAGGGCGGGATCACACACAGATACGCAGTATTTT
v_gene: TRBV27
abundance: .
d_gene: .
j_gene: TRBJ2-3

CDR3aa: CASSRPGSPYGYTF
CDR3nt: TGTGCCAGCAGCCGTCCGGGCAGTCCCTATGGCTACACCTTC
v_gene: TRBV7-9
abundance: .
d_gene: .
j_gene: TRBJ1-2

CDR3aa: CASSQESVAAEQYF
CDR3nt: TGTGCCAGCAGCCAAGAAAGTGTGGCGGCCGAGCAGTACTTC
v_gene: TRBV4-2
abundance: .
d_gene: .
j_gene: TRBJ2-7

CDR3aa: CASSINRGEHYEQYF
CDR3nt: TGCGCCAGCAGCATCAACAGGGGAGAACACTACGAGCAGTACTTC
v_gene: TRBV5-1
abundance: .
d_gene: TRBD1
j_gene: TRBJ2-7

CDR3aa: CASSYSQWGTYEQYF
CDR3nt: TGTGCCAGCAGTTACTCGCAGTGGGGCACCTACGAGCAGTACTTC
v_gene: TRBV6-2/TRBV6-3
abundance: many
d_gene: .
j_gene: TRBJ2-7

CDR3aa: CASSSEPGVIYEQYF
CDR3nt: TGTGCCAGCAGCTCTGAGCCGGGAGTCATCTACGAGCAGTACTTC
v_gene: TRBV7-2
abundance: few
d_gene: .
j_gene: TRBJ2-7

CDR3aa: CASSPGLGADTEAFF
CDR3nt: TGCGCCAGCAGCCCCGGGTTGGGGGCAGACACTGAAGCTTTCTTT
v_gene: TRBV5-1
abundance: few
d_gene: .
j_gene: TRBJ1-1

CDR3aa: CSARDLQGSPDTQYF
CDR3nt: TGCAGTGCTAGAGATCTACAGGGGAGTCCAGATACGCAGTATTTT
v_gene: TRBV20-1
abundance: .
d_gene: TRBD1
j_gene: TRBJ2-3

CDR3aa: CASSPVAGKTTLQYF
CDR3nt: TGTGCCAGCTCACCCGTCGCGGGAAAGACAACCCTCCAGTATTTT
v_gene: TRBV18
abundance: .
d_gene: .
j_gene: TRBJ2-3

CDR3aa: CASSQASLAGGSTDTQYF
CDR3nt: TGCGCCAGCAGCCAAGCCTCCCTAGCGGGGGGGAGCACAGATACGCAGTATTTT
v_gene: TRBV4-1
abundance: few
d_gene: TRBD2
j_gene: TRBJ2-3

CDR3aa: CASSARHKTYNEQFF
CDR3nt: TGTGCCAGCAGTGCCAGACATAAAACCTACAATGAGCAGTTCTTC
v_gene: TRBV12-3/TRBV12-4
abundance: few
d_gene: .
j_gene: TRBJ2-1

CDR3aa: CAISEQDSSYNEQFF
CDR3nt: TGTGCCATCAGTGAACAAGACAGCTCCTACAATGAGCAGTTCTTC
v_gene: TRBV10-3
abundance: .
d_gene: .
j_gene: TRBJ2-1

CDR3aa: CASSIAISRLYEQYF
CDR3nt: TGTGCCAGTAGTATAGCCATCTCAAGACTCTACGAGCAGTACTTC
v_gene: TRBV19
abundance: .
d_gene: .
j_gene: TRBJ2-7

CDR3aa: CASSLDILGETQYF
CDR3nt: TGCGCCAGCAGCTTGGACATCCTGGGGGAGACCCAGTACTTC
v_gene: TRBV5-1
abundance: .
d_gene: .
j_gene: TRBJ2-5

CDR3aa: CASSDPGGRPRGTEAFF
CDR3nt: TGTGCTAGCAGCGACCCAGGGGGCCGTCCCCGCGGAACTGAAGCTTTCTTT
v_gene: TRBV7-9
abundance: .
d_gene: TRBD1
j_gene: TRBJ1-1